This T cell receptor beta chain came from a study of blood T cell repertoires in COVID-19. The length of the CDR3 is 15 residues. Losses at the gene ends were 3 bases for V and 7 bases for J; bases not matched to a gene: 5. CDR1 is LGHDT and CDR2 is YNNKEL in the germline V gene (reference sequence). TCRdb's table, derived via immunoSEQ multiplex PCR, lists solely in-frame clones and lacks some. The sample records around 500,000 clones, approximately 85% being singletons. This clone has more than one count but fewer than ten. Sample: peripheral blood. The rearrangement links TRBV3-1 (or the pseudogene TRBV3-2) to TRBJ1-6; 8 bases map to TRBD1. The receptor's source is a human donor in a cohort sampled during active COVID-19. CDR3 in amino acids: CASSQGPGGNSPLHF. DNA for the CDR3: TGTGCCAGCAGCCAGGGTCCAGGGGGCAATTCACCCCTCCACTTT.